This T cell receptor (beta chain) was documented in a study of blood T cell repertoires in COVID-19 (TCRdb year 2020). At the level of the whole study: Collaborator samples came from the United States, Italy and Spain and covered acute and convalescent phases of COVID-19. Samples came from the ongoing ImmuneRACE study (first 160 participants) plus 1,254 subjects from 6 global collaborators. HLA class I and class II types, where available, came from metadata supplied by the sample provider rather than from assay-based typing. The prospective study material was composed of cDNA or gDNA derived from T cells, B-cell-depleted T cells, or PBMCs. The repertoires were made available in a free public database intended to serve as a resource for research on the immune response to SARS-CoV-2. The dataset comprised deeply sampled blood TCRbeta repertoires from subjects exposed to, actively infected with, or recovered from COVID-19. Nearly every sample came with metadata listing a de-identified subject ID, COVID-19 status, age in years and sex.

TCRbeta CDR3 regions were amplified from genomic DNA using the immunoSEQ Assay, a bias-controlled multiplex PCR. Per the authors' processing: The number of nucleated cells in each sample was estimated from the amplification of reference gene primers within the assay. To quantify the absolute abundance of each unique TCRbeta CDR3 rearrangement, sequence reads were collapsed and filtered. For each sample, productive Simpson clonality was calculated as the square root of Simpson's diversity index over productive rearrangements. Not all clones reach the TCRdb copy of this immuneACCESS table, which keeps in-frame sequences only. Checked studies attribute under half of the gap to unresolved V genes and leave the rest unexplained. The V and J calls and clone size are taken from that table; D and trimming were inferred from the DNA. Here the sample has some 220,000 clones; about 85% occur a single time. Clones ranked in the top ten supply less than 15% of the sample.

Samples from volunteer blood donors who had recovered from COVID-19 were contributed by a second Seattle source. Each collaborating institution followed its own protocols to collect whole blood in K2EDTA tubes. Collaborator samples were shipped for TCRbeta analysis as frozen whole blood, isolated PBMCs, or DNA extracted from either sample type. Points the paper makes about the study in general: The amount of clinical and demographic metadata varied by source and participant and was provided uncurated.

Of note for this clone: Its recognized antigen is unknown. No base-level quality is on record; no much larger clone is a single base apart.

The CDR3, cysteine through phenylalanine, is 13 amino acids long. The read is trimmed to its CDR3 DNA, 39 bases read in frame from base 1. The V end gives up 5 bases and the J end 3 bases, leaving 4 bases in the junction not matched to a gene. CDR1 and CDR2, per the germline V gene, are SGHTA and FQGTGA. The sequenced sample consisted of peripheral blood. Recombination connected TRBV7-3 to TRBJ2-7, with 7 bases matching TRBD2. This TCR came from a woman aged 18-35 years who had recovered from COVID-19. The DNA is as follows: TGTGCCAGCAGCCTTGGGGACTACTACGAGCAGTACTTC. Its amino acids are CASSLGDYYEQYF.